These 17 T cell receptor beta chains came from one sample sequenced in a study of early T cells in non-severe SARS-CoV-2 infection. Via MiXCR, TCRdb re-called the 5' RACE reads, giving one row per CDR3 protein. The sample yields 56,000 or so distinct CDR3 sequences, approximately 8% seen once. Input material: whole blood. These receptors originate from an adult who was a healthcare worker with PCR-confirmed SARS-CoV-2 infection or an uninfected control (not recorded which).

This clonotype appeared a few times. The chain has TRBV7-9 and TRBJ1-4; D is undetermined. With 5 bases removed from V and 7 bases from J, the gap between germline ends came to 11 bases. The CDR3 totals 13 residues. Germline lookup yields CDR1 SEHNR and CDR2 FQNEAQ (reference sequence). The CDR3, as DNA: TGTGCCAGCAGCCGCACAGAGCTTGAAAAACTGTTTTTT. This encodes CASSRTELEKLFF.

The chain couples TRBV11-2 to TRBJ2-3; the D gene is possibly TRBD2 (6 bases). The V gene lost 1 base and the J gene lost 6 bases, with 11 bases spanning the gap. The CDR3 consists of 14 residues. Germline loops: CDR1 SGHAT, CDR2 FQNNGV. CDR3 loop: CASSLAPGSDTQYF. CDR3 bases: TGTGCCAGCAGCTTAGCCCCCGGGAGCGATACGCAGTATTTT.

This clonotype was observed at least ten times. The chain employs TRBV9 and TRBJ2-1; 8 bases map to TRBD2. The CDR3 spans 14 residues. V lost 4 bases and J lost 9; bases outside the gene matches: 9. Germline lookup yields CDR1 SGDLS and CDR2 YYNGEE. Here the CDR3 reads CASSSKREWVEQFF. For the CDR3, the DNA is TGTGCCAGCAGCTCCAAGCGGGAGTGGGTTGAGCAGTTCTTC.

This clonotype was recorded a few times. The gene calls are TRBV7-6 and TRBJ2-7; the D call may be TRBD1 or TRBD2 (5 bases each). CDR1 is SGHVS, CDR2 FNYEAQ, per germline. This CDR3 comprises 13 residues. Between the trimmed V and J ends, which lost 5 bases and 6 bases, there was a span of 14 bases. CDR3 protein: CASSRGPQSEQYF. The CDR3 DNA follows: TGTGCCAGCAGCCGGGGACCCCAGAGCGAGCAGTACTTC.

This clonotype was counted a few times. The chain couples TRBV7-9 to TRBJ1-1; D is ambiguous. This CDR3 contains 11 residues. Germline CDR1 is SEHNR and CDR2 is FQNEAQ (reference sequence). V lost 2 bases and J lost 11, with 9 bases in between. The CDR3 spells CASSLFPGAFF. CDR3 coding DNA: TGTGCCAGCAGCTTATTCCCGGGGGCTTTCTTT.

This clonotype has just a few counts. This sequence joins TRBV25-1 and TRBJ2-1; the match to TRBD1 covers 7 bases. CDR1 is MGHDK and CDR2 is SYGVNS in the germline V gene. V gave up 4 bases and J gave up 0 bases; unmatched junction bases: 6. CDR3 length equals 16 residues. The CDR3 nucleotides read TGTGCCAGCAGTGCCGGACAGGAGTCCTCCTACAATGAGCAGTTCTTC. It encodes CASSAGQESSYNEQFF.

This clonotype was detected only a few times. The chain has TRBV30 and TRBJ2-1; D not resolved. The CDR3 is 13 amino acids. Trimming pared 3 bases from V and 7 bases from J, leaving 13 bases between. The V gene's germline CDR1 is GTSNPN and CDR2 SVGIG (reference sequence). The CDR3 loop reads CAWRRGIWNEQFF. DNA for the CDR3: TGTGCCTGGAGACGTGGGATTTGGAATGAGCAGTTCTTC.

This clonotype was observed a few times. The chain has TRBV6-2 or TRBV6-3 and TRBJ1-1, with D perhaps TRBD1 (5 bases). Germline V CDR1 and CDR2: MNHEY, SVGEGT. The germline V and J ends were trimmed by 5 bases and 1 base, with 17 bases remaining between them. The CDR3 runs 16 residues. CDR3 sequence reads: CASSRHHRDGNTEAFF. CDR3 sequence (DNA): TGTGCCAGCAGTCGGCACCACCGGGACGGGAACACTGAAGCTTTCTTT.

This clonotype was detected a few times. The chain employs TRBV11-3 and TRBJ2-7; D might be TRBD1 (5 bases). The germline V gene encodes CDR1 SGHNT and CDR2 YENEEA. The CDR3 runs to 13 residues. The V end lost 3 bases, the J end lost 3 bases, and 9 bases lay between the germline ends. The CDR3 DNA is TGTGCCAGCAGCTTTCGAGACAGCTACGAGCAGTACTTC. Protein sequence: CASSFRDSYEQYF.

In its sample, this clonotype was seen many times. The chain is built from TRBV7-6 and TRBJ2-7; tentative D call: TRBD1 (5 bases). Trimming cost V 7 bases and J 5 bases, with 18 bases left between them. The CDR3 has 14 residues. Germline-derived CDR1 and CDR2 are SGHVS and FNYEAQ. The CDR3 region has the DNA TGTGCCAGCACCCCGGCGTGGGGCCACAACGAGCAGTACTTC. Its protein product is CASTPAWGHNEQYF.

This clonotype was seen many times. V and J are TRBV30 and TRBJ2-2, with unresolved D. V was pared by 2 bases and J by 4 bases, with 11 bases between. The germline gives CDR1 GTSNPN, CDR2 SVGIG (reference sequence). This CDR3 has 14 amino acids. The CDR3 region has the DNA TGTGCCTGGAGTCATCCGGGCAGCACCGGGGAGCTGTTTTTT. This gives the protein CAWSHPGSTGELFF.

This clonotype is judged medium-sized (0.01 to 0.1%). J is TRBJ2-1 and V is TRBV20-1; tentative D call: TRBD1 (6 bases). Germline-derived CDR1 and CDR2 are DFQATT and SNEGSKA (reference sequence). Trimming left V 2 bases short and J 9 bases short, with 11 bases between. The CDR3 runs 12 residues. The CDR3 spells CSARNRVFEQFF. CDR3 in DNA: TGCAGTGCTAGAAACAGGGTGTTTGAGCAGTTCTTC.

This clonotype has more than one count but fewer than ten. The chain couples TRBV11-2 to TRBJ2-1, with D perhaps matching TRBD1 or TRBD2 (5 bases each). Germline CDR1 and CDR2: SGHAT and FQNNGV. The CDR3 runs 18 residues. The V gene lost 1 base and the J gene lost 0 bases, with 16 bases spanning the gap. CDR3 DNA sequence: TGTGCCAGCAGCTTAGGGGACGGGCCCCCCAGCTCCTACAATGAGCAGTTCTTC. Translation: CASSLGDGPPSSYNEQFF. The complete variable domain, with remaining parts taken from reference TRBV11-2 and TRBJ2-1, reads EAGVAQSPRYKIIEKRQSVAFWCNPISGHATLYWYQQILGQGPKLLIQFQNNGVVDDSQLPKDRFSAERLKGVDSTLKIQPAKLEDSAVYLCASSLGDGPPSSYNEQFFGPGTRLTVL.

V usage is TRBV28 and J usage is TRBJ2-5; the match to TRBD2 covers 7 bases. V trimming: 3 bases; J trimming: 1 base; junction bases outside the gene matches: 5. Germline CDR1 and CDR2: MDHEN and SYDVKM. The length of the CDR3 is 15 residues. For the CDR3, the DNA is TGTGCCAGCAGTTTCGCTAGCGGACTCCAAGAGACCCAGTACTTC. Its translation is CASSFASGLQETQYF. The full variable domain, its missing parts supplied by reference TRBV28 and TRBJ2-5, is DVKVTQSSRYLVKRTGEKVFLECVQDMDHENMFWYRQDPGLGLRLIYFSYDVKMKEKGDIPEGYSVSREKKERFSLILESASTNQTSMYLCASSFASGLQETQYFGPGTRLLVL.

This clonotype was seen a few times. J is TRBJ2-1 and V is TRBV7-9, with 7 bases that match TRBD1. In germline, CDR1 is SEHNR, CDR2 FQNEAQ (reference sequence). V was pared by 3 bases and J by 5 bases, with 7 bases of the junction left unmatched. This CDR3 is built from 15 residues. The chain's CDR3 is CASSLGRQGHNEQFF. CDR3 coding DNA: TGTGCCAGCAGCTTGGGCAGACAGGGCCACAATGAGCAGTTCTTC.

In its sample, this clonotype was seen a few times. The V call is TRBV19, the J call TRBJ1-2; D gene uncertain. The ends were cut back, 3 bases at V and 2 bases at J, with 10 bases in the middle. The CDR3 is 14 amino acids. Germline values: CDR1 LNHDA, CDR2 SQIVND (reference sequence). The CDR3 loop is CASSIRQPNYGYTF. DNA for the CDR3: TGTGCCAGTAGTATCAGGCAGCCCAACTATGGCTACACCTTC.

This sequence joins TRBV12-3 or TRBV12-4 and TRBJ2-7, with D possibly matching TRBD2 (5 bases). V was pared by 6 bases and J by 2 bases, with 14 bases between. The CDR3 is 14 amino acids. The CDR3 nucleotides are TGTGCCAGCAGCGCTTTCCAGCGGACCTACGAGCAGTACTTC. Translating it yields CASSAFQRTYEQYF.